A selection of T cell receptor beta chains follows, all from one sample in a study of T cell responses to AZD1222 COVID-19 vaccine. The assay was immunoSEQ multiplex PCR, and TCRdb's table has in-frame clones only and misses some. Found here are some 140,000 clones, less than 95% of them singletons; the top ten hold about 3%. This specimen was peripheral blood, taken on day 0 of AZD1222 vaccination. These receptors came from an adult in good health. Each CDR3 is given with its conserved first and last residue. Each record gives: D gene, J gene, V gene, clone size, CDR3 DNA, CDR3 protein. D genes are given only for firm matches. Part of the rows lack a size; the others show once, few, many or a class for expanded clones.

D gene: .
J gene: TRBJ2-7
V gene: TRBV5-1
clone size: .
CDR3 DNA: TGCGCCAGCAGCATACGGGACAACTCGGTCGAGCAGTACTTC
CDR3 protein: CASSIRDNSVEQYF

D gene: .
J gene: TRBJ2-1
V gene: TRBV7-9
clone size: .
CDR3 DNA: TGTGCCAGCAGCTTATTACTAGGTTCCGACAATGAGCAGTTCTTC
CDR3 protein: CASSLLLGSDNEQFF

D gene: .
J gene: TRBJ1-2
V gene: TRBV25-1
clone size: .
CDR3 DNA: TGTGCCAGCAGTGAGAGCCAGAACTATGGCTACACCTTC
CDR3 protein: CASSESQNYGYTF

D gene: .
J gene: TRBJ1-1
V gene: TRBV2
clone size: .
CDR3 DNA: TGTGCCAGCAGTAGGCTCATGAACACTGAAGCTTTCTTT
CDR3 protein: CASSRLMNTEAFF

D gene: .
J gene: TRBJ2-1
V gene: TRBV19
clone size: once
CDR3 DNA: TGTGCCAGTAGTATTGGTTCTACCAATGAGCAGTTCTTC
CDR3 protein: CASSIGSTNEQFF

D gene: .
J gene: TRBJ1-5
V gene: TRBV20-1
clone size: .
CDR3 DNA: TGCAGTGCTAGTTATACAGGGTTGCAGCCCCAGCATTTT
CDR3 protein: CSASYTGLQPQHF

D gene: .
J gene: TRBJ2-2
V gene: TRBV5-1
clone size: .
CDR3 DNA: TGCGCCAGCAGCTTGACCGGGACCGGGGAGCTGTTTTTT
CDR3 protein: CASSLTGTGELFF

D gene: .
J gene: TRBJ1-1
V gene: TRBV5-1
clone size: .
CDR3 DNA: TGCGCCAGCAGCTTGGGAGGTTTGGACACTGAAGCTTTCTTT
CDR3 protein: CASSLGGLDTEAFF

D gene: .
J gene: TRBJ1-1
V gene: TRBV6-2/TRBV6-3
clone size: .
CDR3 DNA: TGTGCCAGCAGTTACGGGGGGGAAGCTTTCTTT
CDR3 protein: CASSYGGEAFF

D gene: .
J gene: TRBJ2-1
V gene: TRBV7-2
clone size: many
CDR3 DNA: TGTGCCAGCAGCTTATCCGGGCGGACCAATGAGCAGTTCTTC
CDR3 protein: CASSLSGRTNEQFF

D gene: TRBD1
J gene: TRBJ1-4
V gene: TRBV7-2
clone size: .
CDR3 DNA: TGTGCCAGCAGAGACAGGGGAAAGGGGGCTAATGAAAAACTGTTTTTT
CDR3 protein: CASRDRGKGANEKLFF

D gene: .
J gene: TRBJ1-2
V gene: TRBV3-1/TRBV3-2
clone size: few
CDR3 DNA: TGTGCCAGCAGCCAAAGACGATCGACAGGAGGCAGTGGCTACACCTTC
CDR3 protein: CASSQRRSTGGSGYTF

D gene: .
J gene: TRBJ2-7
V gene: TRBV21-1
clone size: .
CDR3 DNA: TGTGCCAGCAGCAAACGCTCTAGCGGGAGGGAGGACTTC
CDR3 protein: CASSKRSSGREDF

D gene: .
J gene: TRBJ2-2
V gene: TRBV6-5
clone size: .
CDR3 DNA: TGTGCCAGCCGGGCCCCTGAATACACCGGGGAGCTGTTTTTT
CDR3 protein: CASRAPEYTGELFF

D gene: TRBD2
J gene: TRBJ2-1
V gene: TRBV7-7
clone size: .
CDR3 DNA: TGTGCCAGCAGCCCAAGACTAGCGGGACTTGATGAGCAGTTCTTC
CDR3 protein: CASSPRLAGLDEQFF

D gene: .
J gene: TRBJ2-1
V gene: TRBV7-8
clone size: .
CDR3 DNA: TGTGCCAGCAGCTTAGGTTCGGGCAATGAGCAGTTCTTC
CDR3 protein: CASSLGSGNEQFF

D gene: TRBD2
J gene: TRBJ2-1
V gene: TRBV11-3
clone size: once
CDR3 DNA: TGTGCCAGCAGCTTAATCGTAGCGGGGGACAATGAGCAGTTCTTC
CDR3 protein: CASSLIVAGDNEQFF

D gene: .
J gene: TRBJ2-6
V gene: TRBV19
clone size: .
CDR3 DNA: TGTGCCAGTAGTAAGAGGGTGGTATTCGAATCTGGGGCCAACGTCCTGACTTTC
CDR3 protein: CASSKRVVFESGANVLTF

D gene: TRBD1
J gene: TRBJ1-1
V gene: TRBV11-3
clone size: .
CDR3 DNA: TGTGCCAGCAGCTACGGGACAGGGAGGAACACTGAAGCTTTCTTT
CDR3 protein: CASSYGTGRNTEAFF

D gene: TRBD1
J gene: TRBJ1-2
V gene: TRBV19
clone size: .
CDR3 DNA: TGTGCCACCCGGGACAGGAACTATGGCTACACCTTC
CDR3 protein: CATRDRNYGYTF

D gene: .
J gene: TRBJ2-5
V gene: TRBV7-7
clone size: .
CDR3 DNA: TGTGCCAGCAGCTTAGCGGGGGCCAGAGGGCAGACCCAGTACTTC
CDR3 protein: CASSLAGARGQTQYF

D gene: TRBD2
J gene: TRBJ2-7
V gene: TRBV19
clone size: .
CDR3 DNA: TGTGCCAGTAGTGGGAGGGGGACTAGCGCGACCGAGCAGTACTTC
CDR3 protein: CASSGRGTSATEQYF

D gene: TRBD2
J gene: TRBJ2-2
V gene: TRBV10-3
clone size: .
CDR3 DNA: TGTGCCGGGGGAGCGGGACTAGCGGGTCCGAACACCGGGGAGCTGTTTTTT
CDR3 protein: CAGGAGLAGPNTGELFF

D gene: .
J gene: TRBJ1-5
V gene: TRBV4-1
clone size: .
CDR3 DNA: TGCGCCAGCAGCCAAAATCCCTCTGGGAGCAATCAGCCCCAGCATTTT
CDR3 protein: CASSQNPSGSNQPQHF

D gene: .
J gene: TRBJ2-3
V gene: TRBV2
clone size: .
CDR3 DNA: TGTGCCAGCAGTTATTCTGATACGCAGTATTTT
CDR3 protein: CASSYSDTQYF

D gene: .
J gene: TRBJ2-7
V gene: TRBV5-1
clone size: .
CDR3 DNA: TGCGCCAGCAGCCGTACAACGATCGGACTCGTCAGATACGAGCAGTACTTC
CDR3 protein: CASSRTTIGLVRYEQYF

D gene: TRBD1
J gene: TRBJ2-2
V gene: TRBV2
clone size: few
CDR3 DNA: TGTGCCAGCACGGGACAGGGAGGCGGGGAGCTGTTTTTT
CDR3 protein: CASTGQGGGELFF

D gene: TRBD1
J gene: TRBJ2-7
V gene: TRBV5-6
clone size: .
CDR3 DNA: TGTGCCAGCAGCTTGGTACAGGGGGCCTACGAGCAGTACTTC
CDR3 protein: CASSLVQGAYEQYF